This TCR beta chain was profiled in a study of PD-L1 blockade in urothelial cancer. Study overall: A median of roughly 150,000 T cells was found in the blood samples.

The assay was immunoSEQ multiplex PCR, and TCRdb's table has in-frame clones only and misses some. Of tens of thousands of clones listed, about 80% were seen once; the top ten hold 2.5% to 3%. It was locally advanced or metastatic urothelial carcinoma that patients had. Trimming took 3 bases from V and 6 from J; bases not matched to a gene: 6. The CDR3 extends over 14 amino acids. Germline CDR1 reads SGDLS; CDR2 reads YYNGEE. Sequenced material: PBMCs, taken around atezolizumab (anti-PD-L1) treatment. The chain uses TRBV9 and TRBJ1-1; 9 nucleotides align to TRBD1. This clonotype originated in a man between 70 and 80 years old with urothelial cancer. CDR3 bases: TGTGCCAGCAGCGCAACAGGGGGCGTAGCTGAAGCTTTCTTT. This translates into CASSATGGVAEAFF.